This T cell receptor (beta chain) was documented in a study of identical twins. Template switching supplied a universal primer site; unique molecular identifiers were carried on the cDNA. TCRdb reanalysed the 5' RACE reads using MiXCR and keeps one entry per CDR3 protein. The profile shows some 710,000 distinct CDR3 sequences, 6.1% of them singletons. The CDR3 length is 17 residues. Germline CDR1 is SGHRS and CDR2 is YFSETQ. The V gene lost 0 bases and the J gene lost 5 bases, with 20 bases spanning the gap. General study points: Models underestimated out-of-frame TCR alpha sharing in monozygotic twins. Twin pairs had excess sharing that was weaker in beta out-of-frame sequences. Abundant beta clonotypes from cord blood bore fewer insertions; memory repertoires lacked this pattern.

This clonotype was counted many times. No antigen is known for it. The receptor's source is a man aged 18 to 30 in good health. The V and J genes are TRBV5-1 and TRBJ2-5; D gene ambiguous. The sequencing input was naive T cells sorted from blood. The CDR3 DNA sequence: TGCGCCAGCAGCTTGGGGCCTCAGAAAGATTACATCGAGACCCAGTACTTC. This gives the protein CASSLGPQKDYIETQYF.